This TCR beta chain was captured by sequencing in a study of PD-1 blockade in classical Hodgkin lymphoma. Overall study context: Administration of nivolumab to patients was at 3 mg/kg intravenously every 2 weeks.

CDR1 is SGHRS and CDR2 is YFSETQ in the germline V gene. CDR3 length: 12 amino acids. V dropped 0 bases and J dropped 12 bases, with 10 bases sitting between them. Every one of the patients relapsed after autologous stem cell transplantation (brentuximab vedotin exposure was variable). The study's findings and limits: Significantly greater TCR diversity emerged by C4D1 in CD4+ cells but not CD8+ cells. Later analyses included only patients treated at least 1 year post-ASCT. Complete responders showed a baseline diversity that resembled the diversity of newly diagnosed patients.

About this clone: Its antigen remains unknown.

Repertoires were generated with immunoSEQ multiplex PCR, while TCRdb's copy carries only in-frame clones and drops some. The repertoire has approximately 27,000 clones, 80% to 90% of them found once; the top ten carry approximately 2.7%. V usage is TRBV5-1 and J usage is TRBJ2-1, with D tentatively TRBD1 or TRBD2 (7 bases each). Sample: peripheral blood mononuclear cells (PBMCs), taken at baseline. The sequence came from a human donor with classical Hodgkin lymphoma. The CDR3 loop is CASSLAGGAQFF. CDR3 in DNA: TGCGCCAGCAGCTTGGCAGGGGGGGCGCAGTTCTTC.